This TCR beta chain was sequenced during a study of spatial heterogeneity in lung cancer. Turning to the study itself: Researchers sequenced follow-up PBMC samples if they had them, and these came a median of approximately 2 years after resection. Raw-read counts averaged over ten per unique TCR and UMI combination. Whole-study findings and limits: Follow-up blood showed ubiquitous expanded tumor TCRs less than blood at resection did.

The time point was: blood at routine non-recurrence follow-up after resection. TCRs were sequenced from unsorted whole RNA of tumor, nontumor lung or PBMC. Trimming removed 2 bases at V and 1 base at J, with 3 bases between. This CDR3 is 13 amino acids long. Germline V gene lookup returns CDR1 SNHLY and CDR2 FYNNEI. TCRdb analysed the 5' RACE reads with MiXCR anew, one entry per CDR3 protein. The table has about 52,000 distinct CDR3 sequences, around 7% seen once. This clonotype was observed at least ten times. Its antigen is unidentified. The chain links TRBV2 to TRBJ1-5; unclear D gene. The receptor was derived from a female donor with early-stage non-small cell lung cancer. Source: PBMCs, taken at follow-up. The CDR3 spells CASSESSNQPQHF. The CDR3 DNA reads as TGTGCCAGCAGTGAATCCAGCAATCAGCCCCAGCATTTT.